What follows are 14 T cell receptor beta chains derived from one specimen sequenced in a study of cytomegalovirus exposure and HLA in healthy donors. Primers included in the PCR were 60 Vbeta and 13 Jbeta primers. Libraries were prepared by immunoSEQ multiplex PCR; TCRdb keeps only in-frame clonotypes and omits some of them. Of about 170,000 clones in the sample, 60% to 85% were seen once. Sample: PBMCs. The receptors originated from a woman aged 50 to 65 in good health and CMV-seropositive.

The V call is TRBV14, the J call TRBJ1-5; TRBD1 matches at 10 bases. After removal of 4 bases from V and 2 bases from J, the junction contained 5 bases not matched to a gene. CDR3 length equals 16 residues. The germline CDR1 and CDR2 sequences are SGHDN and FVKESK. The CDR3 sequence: CASSRGDRGGNQPQHF. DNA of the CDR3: TGTGCCAGCAGCCGAGGGGACAGGGGAGGCAATCAGCCCCAGCATTTT. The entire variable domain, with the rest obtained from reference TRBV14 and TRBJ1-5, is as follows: EAGVTQFPSHSVIEKGQTVTLRCDPISGHDNLYWYRRVMGKEIKFLLHFVKESKQDESGMPNNRFLAERTGGTYSTLKVQPAELEDSGVYFCASSRGDRGGNQPQHFGDGTRLSIL.

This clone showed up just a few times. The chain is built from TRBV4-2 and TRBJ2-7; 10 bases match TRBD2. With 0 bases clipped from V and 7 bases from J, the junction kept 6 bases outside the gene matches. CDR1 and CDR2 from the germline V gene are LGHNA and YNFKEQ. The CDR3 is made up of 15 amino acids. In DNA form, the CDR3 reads TGTGCCAGCAGCCAAGAAGTAGCGGGAGGCGGTGAGCAGTACTTC. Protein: CASSQEVAGGGEQYF.

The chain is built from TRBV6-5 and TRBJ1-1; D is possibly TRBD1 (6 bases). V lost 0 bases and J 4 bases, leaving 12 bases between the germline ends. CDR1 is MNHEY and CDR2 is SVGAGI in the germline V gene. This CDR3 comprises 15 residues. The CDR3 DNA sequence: TGTGCCAGCAGTTACTCGGGCAGGGGATTCACTGAAGCTTTCTTT. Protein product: CASSYSGRGFTEAFF.

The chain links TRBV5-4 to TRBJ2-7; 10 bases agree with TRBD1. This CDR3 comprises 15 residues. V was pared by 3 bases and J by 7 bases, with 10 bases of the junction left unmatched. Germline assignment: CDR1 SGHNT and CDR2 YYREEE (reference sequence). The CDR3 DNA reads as TGTGCCAGCAGCTCCCGGACAGGGGGACCAGGGGAGCAGTACTTC. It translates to CASSSRTGGPGEQYF.

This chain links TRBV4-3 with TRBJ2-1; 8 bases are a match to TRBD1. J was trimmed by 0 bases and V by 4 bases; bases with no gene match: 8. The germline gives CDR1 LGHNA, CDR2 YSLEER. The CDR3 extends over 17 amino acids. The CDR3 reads CASSRQPTGGSYNEQFF. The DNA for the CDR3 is TGCGCCAGCAGCCGGCAACCCACAGGGGGCTCCTACAATGAGCAGTTCTTC.

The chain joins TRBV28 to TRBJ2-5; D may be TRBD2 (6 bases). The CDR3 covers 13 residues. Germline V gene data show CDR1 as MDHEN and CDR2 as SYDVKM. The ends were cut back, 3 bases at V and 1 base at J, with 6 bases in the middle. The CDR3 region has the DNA TGTGCCAGCAGTTTCGGGGGCCAAGAGACCCAGTACTTC. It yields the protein CASSFGGQETQYF.

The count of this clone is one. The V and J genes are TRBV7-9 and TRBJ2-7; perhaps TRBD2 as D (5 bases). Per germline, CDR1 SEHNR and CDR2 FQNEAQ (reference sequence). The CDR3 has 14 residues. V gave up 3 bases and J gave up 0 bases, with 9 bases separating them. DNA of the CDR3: TGTGCCAGCAGCTTTAGTGGACTCTCCTACGAGCAGTACTTC. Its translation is CASSFSGLSYEQYF.

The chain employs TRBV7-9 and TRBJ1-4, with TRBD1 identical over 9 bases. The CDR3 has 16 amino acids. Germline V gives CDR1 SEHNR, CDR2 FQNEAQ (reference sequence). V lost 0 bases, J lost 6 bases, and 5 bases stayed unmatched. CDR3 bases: TGTGCCAGCAGCTTAGCGGGGGACAGGGCCGATGAAAAACTGTTTTTT. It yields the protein CASSLAGDRADEKLFF.

CDR3 sequence reads: CASSTEVGGTHEQQYF. The DNA for the CDR3 is TGTGCCAGCAGCACAGAGGTGGGAGGGACCCACGAGCAGCAGTACTTC. The rearrangement uses TRBV5-6 and TRBJ2-7; 7 bases agree with TRBD2. CDR1 and CDR2 from the germline V gene are SGHDT and YYEEEE. With V trimmed by 4 bases and J by 8 bases, 18 bases remained unmatched. This CDR3 comprises 16 residues.

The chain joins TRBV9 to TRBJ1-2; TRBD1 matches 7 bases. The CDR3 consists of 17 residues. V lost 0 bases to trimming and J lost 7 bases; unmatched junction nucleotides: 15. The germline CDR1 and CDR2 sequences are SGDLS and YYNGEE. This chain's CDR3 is CASSVGSGGPGPSGYTF. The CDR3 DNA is TGTGCCAGCAGCGTAGGGTCAGGGGGGCCGGGCCCTAGTGGCTACACCTTC.

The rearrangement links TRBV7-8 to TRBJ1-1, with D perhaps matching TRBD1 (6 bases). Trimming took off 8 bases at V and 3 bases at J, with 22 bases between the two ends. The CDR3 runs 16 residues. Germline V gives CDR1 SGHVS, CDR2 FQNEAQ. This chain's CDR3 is CASETMTGAGDTEAFF. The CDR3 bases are TGTGCCAGCGAAACCATGACAGGCGCCGGGGACACTGAAGCTTTCTTT.

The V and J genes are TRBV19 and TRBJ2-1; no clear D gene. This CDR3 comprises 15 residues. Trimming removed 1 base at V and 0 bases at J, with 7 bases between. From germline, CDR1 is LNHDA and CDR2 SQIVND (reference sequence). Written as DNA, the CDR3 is TGTGCCAGTAGTATAGTCTGGAGCTCCTACAATGAGCAGTTCTTC. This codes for CASSIVWSSYNEQFF.

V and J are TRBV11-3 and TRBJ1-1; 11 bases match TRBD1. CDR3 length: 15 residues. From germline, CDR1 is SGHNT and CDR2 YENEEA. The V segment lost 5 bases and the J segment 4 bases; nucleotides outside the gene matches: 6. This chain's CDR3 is CASSPGQGASTEAFF. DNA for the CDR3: TGTGCCAGCAGCCCCGGACAGGGGGCGAGCACTGAAGCTTTCTTT.

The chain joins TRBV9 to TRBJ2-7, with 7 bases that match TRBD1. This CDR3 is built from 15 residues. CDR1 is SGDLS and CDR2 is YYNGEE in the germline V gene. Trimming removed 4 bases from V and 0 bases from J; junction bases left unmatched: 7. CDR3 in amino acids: CASSPRQGSSYEQYF. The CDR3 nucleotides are TGTGCCAGCAGCCCGCGACAGGGATCCTCCTACGAGCAGTACTTC.